This T cell receptor beta chain was recorded in a study of read filtering for tumor transcriptome and immune sequencing. Turning to the study itself: RNA-seq yielded only roughly 75 to 1,300 TCR reads, IR-seq about 3.5 to 11 million. Whole-study results and caveats: This fraction held mixed bone marrow immune cells after CD138-negative sorting. IR-seq and RNA-seq agreed better without single-read clonotypes.

Worth noting for this clonotype: Its target is unknown.

V lost 0 bases, J lost 3 bases, and 9 bases lay in between. This CDR3 spans 15 amino acids. CDR1 is SGHAT and CDR2 is FQNNGV in the germline V gene. The library was built from roughly 400 ng RNA with molecular barcoded adaptors for alpha/delta and beta/gamma chains. One entry per CDR3 protein, called by TCRdb with MiXCR from the reads. The table shows about 39,000 distinct CDR3 sequences, with 13% to 15% occurring only once. This clonotype was sampled from a donor at least 40 years old with multiple myeloma. Sequences were obtained from a population of CD138-negative cells sorted from bone marrow. The rearrangement links TRBV11-2 to TRBJ2-4; D gene ambiguous. CDR3 sequence reads: CASSLEALVKNIQYF. CDR3 nucleotides: TGTGCCAGCAGCTTAGAAGCACTGGTCAAAAACATTCAGTACTTC. The full variable domain, in which reference TRBV11-2 and TRBJ2-4 provide the parts outside the CDR3, is EAGVAQSPRYKIIEKRQSVAFWCNPISGHATLYWYQQILGQGPKLLIQFQNNGVVDDSQLPKDRFSAERLKGVDSTLKIQPAKLEDSAVYLCASSLEALVKNIQYFGAGTRLSVL.